This note documents a single T cell receptor (beta chain) sequence. Its specificity is not known. TCRdb re-derived calls from the 5' RACE reads in MiXCR, one entry per CDR3 protein. The table shows 400,000 or so distinct CDR3 sequences, with more than 5.5% occurring only once. The source of the sample is a study of T cells after yellow fever vaccination. Study-wide findings and caveats: Weaker overall was a secondary response that nonetheless peaked faster, on day 5 versus 15.

Deletions cut 3 bases from V and 5 bases from J, with 11 bases between. Per the germline V gene, CDR1 is DFQATT and CDR2 is SNEGSKA (reference sequence). The CDR3 loop spans 13 amino acids. The source material was PBMCs, sampled 5 days after the yellow fever booster vaccination. The J gene is TRBJ2-4, the V gene TRBV20-1; a weak D match, TRBD2 (5 bases). The TCR comes from a man younger than 40 who received the YFV17D yellow fever vaccine. Here the CDR3 reads CSARWRVENIQYF. The CDR3, as DNA: TGCAGTGCTAGGTGGCGGGTCGAAAACATTCAGTACTTC.